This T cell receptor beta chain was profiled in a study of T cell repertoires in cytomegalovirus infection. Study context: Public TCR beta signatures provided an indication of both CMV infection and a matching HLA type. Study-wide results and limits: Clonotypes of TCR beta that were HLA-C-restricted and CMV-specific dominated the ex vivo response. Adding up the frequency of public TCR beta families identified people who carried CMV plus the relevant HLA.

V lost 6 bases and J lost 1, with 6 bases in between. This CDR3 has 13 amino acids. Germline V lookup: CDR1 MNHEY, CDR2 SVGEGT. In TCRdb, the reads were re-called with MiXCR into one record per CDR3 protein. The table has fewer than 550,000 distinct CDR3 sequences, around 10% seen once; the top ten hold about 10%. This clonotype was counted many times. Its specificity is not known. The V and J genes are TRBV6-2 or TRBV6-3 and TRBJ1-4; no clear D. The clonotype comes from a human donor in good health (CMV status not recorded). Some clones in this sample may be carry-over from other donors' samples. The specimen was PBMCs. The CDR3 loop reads CASSSRTNEKLFF. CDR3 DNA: TGTGCCAGCAGCTCCAGAACTAATGAAAAACTGTTTTTT.